These T cell receptor beta chains were read from a single sample in a study of blood T cell repertoires in COVID-19. TCRdb keeps only in-frame clones here, not all; method: immunoSEQ multiplex PCR. Seen here are 150,000 to 200,000 clones, 90% to 95% observed once, and the top ten hold nearly 0.55%. Sequencing used peripheral blood. These receptors originate from a man aged 45-65 years with acute or convalescent COVID-19. The CDR3 runs from the conserved cysteine through the conserved F or W. D genes are given only for firm matches. Clone size is given for some rows only: seen once, a few or many times, or a class if the clone is expanded.

clone_size	d_call	j_call	v_call	cdr3_aa	cdr3_nt
few	NA	TRBJ1-1	TRBV28	CASSFLGGEAFF	TGTGCCAGCAGTTTCCTAGGTGGGGAAGCTTTCTTT
NA	TRBD2	TRBJ2-5	TRBV28	CASSLAGARQETQYF	TGTGCCAGCAGTCTAGCGGGGGCCCGCCAAGAGACCCAGTACTTC
NA	TRBD2	TRBJ2-5	TRBV29-1	CSIPGRASQETQYF	TGCAGCATCCCGGGGAGGGCGAGCCAAGAGACCCAGTACTTC
once	TRBD1	TRBJ2-5	TRBV7-9	CASSFVTGVGETQYF	TGTGCCAGCAGCTTTGTTACAGGGGTTGGCGAGACCCAGTACTTC
NA	NA	TRBJ1-1	TRBV12-3/TRBV12-4	CASSPSETEAFF	TGTGCCAGCAGCCCGTCGGAGACTGAAGCTTTCTTT
NA	NA	TRBJ2-1	TRBV6-2/TRBV6-3	CASSYPLGGGPYNEQFF	TGTGCCAGCAGTTACCCTTTAGGCGGGGGCCCCTACAATGAGCAGTTCTTC
NA	TRBD1	TRBJ1-3	TRBV6-5	CASTQDRAGNTIYF	TGTGCCAGCACCCAGGACAGGGCTGGAAACACCATATATTTT
once	TRBD1	TRBJ1-3	TRBV18	CASSRRDRGSGNTIYF	TGTGCCAGCTCACGACGAGACAGGGGATCAGGAAACACCATATATTTT
NA	TRBD2	TRBJ2-1	TRBV18	CASSPQFGRATNEQFF	TGTGCCAGCTCACCTCAATTCGGGAGGGCCACGAATGAGCAGTTCTTC
NA	NA	TRBJ2-3	TRBV18	CASSPRETSTPHTQYF	TGTGCCAGCTCACCACGGGAGACTAGTACCCCTCATACGCAGTATTTT
NA	TRBD1	TRBJ1-4	TRBV5-8	CASSFRTGANEKLFF	TGTGCCAGCAGCTTCCGGACAGGGGCGAATGAAAAACTGTTTTTT
NA	NA	TRBJ2-1	TRBV10-3	CAISESGGVQFF	TGTGCCATCAGTGAGTCAGGCGGGGTTCAGTTCTTC
NA	TRBD2	TRBJ2-5	TRBV6-6	CASRLAGEGETQYF	TGTGCCAGCAGACTAGCGGGGGAAGGAGAGACCCAGTACTTC
NA	NA	TRBJ2-2	TRBV7-2	CASKHGESTGELFF	TGTGCCAGCAAGCATGGGGAGAGCACCGGGGAGCTGTTTTTT
NA	TRBD2	TRBJ2-1	TRBV5-4	CASSQLAGGKEQFF	TGTGCCAGCAGCCAACTAGCGGGAGGGAAGGAGCAGTTCTTC
NA	NA	TRBJ1-1	TRBV28	CASSLYGQSFTEAFF	TGTGCCAGCAGTTTATACGGACAGTCGTTCACTGAAGCTTTCTTT
NA	TRBD1	TRBJ1-1	TRBV28	CASSSPGTGILNTEAFF	TGTGCCAGCAGCTCCCCCGGGACAGGGATCCTGAACACTGAAGCTTTCTTT
NA	NA	TRBJ1-1	TRBV5-8	CASSLGAAPDTEAFF	TGTGCCAGCAGCTTAGGGGCGGCCCCTGACACTGAAGCTTTCTTT
NA	NA	TRBJ1-2	TRBV28	CATTQGGYGYTF	TGTGCCACTACACAGGGCGGCTATGGCTACACCTTC
NA	NA	TRBJ1-4	TRBV28	CASSLPGTDGGEKLFF	TGTGCCAGCAGTTTACCTGGGACCGACGGGGGGGAAAAACTGTTTTTT
NA	TRBD2	TRBJ2-3	TRBV9	CASSVGAGGYTDTQYF	TGTGCCAGCAGCGTAGGGGCGGGGGGTTACACAGATACGCAGTATTTT
NA	TRBD1	TRBJ1-4	TRBV18	CASSLLATGGKNEKLFF	TGTGCCAGCTCACTTCTCGCAACAGGGGGAAAAAATGAAAAACTGTTTTTT
NA	NA	TRBJ2-4	TRBV6-1	CASSDVGAWDKNIQYF	TGTGCCAGCAGTGATGTGGGGGCGTGGGACAAAAACATTCAGTACTTC
NA	TRBD1	TRBJ1-4	TRBV19	CASKILGQGTTNEKLFF	TGTGCCAGTAAAATTCTAGGACAGGGTACAACTAATGAAAAACTGTTTTTT
once	TRBD2	TRBJ2-7	TRBV10-2	CASTETSGKPFTYEQYF	TGCGCCAGCACGGAGACTAGCGGGAAACCGTTCACCTACGAGCAGTACTTC
NA	TRBD1	TRBJ2-7	TRBV6-6	CASMDREEAHEQYF	TGTGCCAGCATGGACAGGGAGGAGGCGCACGAGCAGTACTTC
NA	NA	TRBJ2-3	TRBV29-1	CSVEDRKPDTQYF	TGCAGCGTTGAAGATAGAAAGCCAGATACGCAGTATTTT
few	NA	TRBJ1-1	TRBV11-1	CASSPTVNTEAFF	TGTGCCAGCAGCCCAACAGTGAACACTGAAGCTTTCTTT
NA	NA	TRBJ1-2	TRBV7-2	CASSLGAGSRANSYTF	TGTGCCAGCAGCTTAGGTGCGGGGTCCAGGGCGAACAGCTACACCTTC
NA	TRBD2	TRBJ2-3	TRBV25-1	CASSELEAGADTQYF	TGTGCCAGCAGTGAATTGGAAGCGGGAGCCGATACGCAGTATTTT
once	NA	TRBJ1-6	TRBV21-1	CASSKTDRDPAYSPLHF	TGTGCCAGCAGCAAGACGGACAGGGATCCCGCATATTCACCCCTCCACTTT
NA	NA	TRBJ1-1	TRBV27	CASSHGNTEAFF	TGTGCCAGCAGTCACGGGAACACTGAAGCTTTCTTT
NA	NA	TRBJ2-2	TRBV7-9	CASSLAPGTGELFF	TGTGCCAGCAGCCTAGCCCCGGGGACCGGGGAGCTGTTTTTT
NA	TRBD1	TRBJ2-6	TRBV3-1/TRBV3-2	CASSFPGGSGANVLTF	TGTGCCAGCAGTTTCCCAGGGGGCTCTGGGGCCAACGTCCTGACTTTC
NA	NA	TRBJ2-2	TRBV28	CASSSLNTGELFF	TGTGCCAGCAGTTCCCTGAACACCGGGGAGCTGTTTTTT
NA	TRBD1	TRBJ2-7	TRBV15	CATSRDLGQGNLYEQYF	TGTGCCACCAGCAGAGATTTGGGACAGGGGAACCTCTACGAGCAGTACTTC
NA	TRBD2	TRBJ2-1	TRBV3-1/TRBV3-2	CASSQVFLAGFNEQFF	TGTGCCAGCAGCCAAGTTTTCCTAGCGGGGTTTAATGAGCAGTTCTTC
few	NA	TRBJ2-4	TRBV7-9	CASSPRTAKGNIQYF	TGTGCCAGCAGCCCTAGGACTGCGAAGGGAAACATTCAGTACTTC
NA	NA	TRBJ2-3	TRBV28	CASSPRGARDTQYF	TGTGCCAGCAGTCCCAGAGGAGCAAGGGATACGCAGTATTTT
NA	TRBD1	TRBJ2-3	TRBV2	CASSPTGARDTQYF	TGTGCCAGCAGTCCGACAGGGGCGCGAGATACGCAGTATTTT
NA	NA	TRBJ1-6	TRBV30	CAWSIPGGGSPLHF	TGTGCCTGGAGCATACCGGGAGGCGGTTCACCCCTCCACTTT
NA	NA	TRBJ2-2	TRBV9	CASSVVVSSASHTGELFF	TGTGCCAGCAGCGTAGTAGTTTCTAGTGCAAGTCACACCGGGGAGCTGTTTTTT
NA	NA	TRBJ1-4	TRBV4-3	CASSQDFATENEKLFF	TGCGCCAGCAGCCAAGATTTCGCGACAGAGAATGAAAAACTGTTTTTT
NA	NA	TRBJ2-7	TRBV5-6	CASSLGAGSSYEQYF	TGTGCCAGCAGCTTGGGGGCGGGCTCATCCTACGAGCAGTACTTC
NA	TRBD2	TRBJ2-7	TRBV5-1	CASSLAGVDFEQYF	TGCGCCAGCAGCTTAGCGGGAGTCGACTTCGAGCAGTACTTC
once	TRBD2	TRBJ2-3	TRBV27	CASSPHPLADTDTQYF	TGTGCCAGCAGTCCTCACCCCCTAGCGGACACAGATACGCAGTATTTT
once	NA	TRBJ2-6	TRBV29-1	CSVEEGQLTGANVLTF	TGCAGCGTTGAGGAGGGACAGCTCACCGGGGCCAACGTCCTGACTTTC
NA	NA	TRBJ1-1	TRBV7-3	CASSLYSLGRVNTEAFF	TGTGCCAGCAGCTTATATTCCCTTGGCAGGGTGAACACTGAAGCTTTCTTT